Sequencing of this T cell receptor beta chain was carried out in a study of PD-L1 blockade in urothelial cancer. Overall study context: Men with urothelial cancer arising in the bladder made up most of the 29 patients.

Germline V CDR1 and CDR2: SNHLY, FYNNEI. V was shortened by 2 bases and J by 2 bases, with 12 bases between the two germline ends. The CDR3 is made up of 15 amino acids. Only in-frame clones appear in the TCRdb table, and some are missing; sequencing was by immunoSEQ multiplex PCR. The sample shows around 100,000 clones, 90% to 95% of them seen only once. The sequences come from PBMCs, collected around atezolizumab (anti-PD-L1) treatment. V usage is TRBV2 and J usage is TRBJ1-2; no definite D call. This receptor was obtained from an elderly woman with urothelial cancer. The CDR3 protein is CASSEIGLMNYGYTF. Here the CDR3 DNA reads TGTGCCAGCAGTGAAATCGGACTGATGAACTATGGCTACACCTTC.